The 30 T cell receptor beta chains reported below all come from one sample, sequenced in a study of T cells expressing NK-cell markers. TCRdb reprocessed the 5' RACE reads and stores each CDR3 protein as one record, lacking DNA. Recorded here are fewer than 400,000 distinct CDR3 sequences; the top ten clones represent about 10%. What was sequenced was blood T cells: a sorted CD56 or NKG2C T cell subset, CD4+ or CD8+ T cells, or bulk PBMC T cells (not recorded which). These receptors all come from a woman aged 45-59 years in good health.

V usage is TRBV12-3 or TRBV12-4 and J usage is TRBJ2-3. CDR3 size: 13 residues. The CDR3 here is CASRFQGADTQYF.

The chain recombines TRBV24-1 with TRBJ2-1; TCRdb picks TRBD1, but there is no DNA to check that call. CDR1 is KGHDR and CDR2 is SFDVKD in the germline V gene. The CDR3 is made up of 12 amino acids. CDR3 region: CATKDSRREQFF.

The chain couples TRBV7-8 to TRBJ1-5; lacking DNA, the TRBD1 call made by TCRdb goes unchecked. Germline CDR1 is SGHVS and CDR2 is FQNEAQ. The CDR3 has 19 residues. This chain's CDR3 is CASSLDHGTGAYSNQPQHF.

V usage is TRBV14 and J usage is TRBJ1-1; TCRdb gives TRBD1 as the D gene, but with no DNA this cannot be confirmed. The CDR3 totals 13 residues. Per the germline V gene, CDR1 is SGHDN and CDR2 is FVKESK. The CDR3 loop reads CASSFQGGTEAFF.

The chain employs TRBV15 and TRBJ2-5; the D call of TRBD1 rests on TCRdb alone, since no DNA is present to check it. The CDR3 is made up of 14 amino acids. Germline V gene lookup returns CDR1 LNHNV and CDR2 YYDKDF (reference sequence). This CDR3 is CATSKQGFQETQYF.

The rearrangement joins TRBV5-1 to TRBJ2-7; TCRdb selects TRBD2, and the lack of DNA leaves this call unchecked. Germline lookup yields CDR1 SGHRS and CDR2 YFSETQ. The CDR3 is 15 residues long. The CDR3 here is CASSLGDWDSYEQYF.

The CDR3 loop is CASRTTGGGYTF. The J gene is TRBJ1-2, the V gene TRBV14; the D call of TRBD1 rests on TCRdb alone, since no DNA is present to check it. Germline V CDR1 and CDR2: SGHDN, FVKESK. There are 12 residues in the CDR3.

The rearrangement joins TRBV12-3 or TRBV12-4 to TRBJ2-1; there is no DNA to check the TCRdb D call of TRBD2. The CDR3 spans 13 residues. The CDR3 loop reads CASLRDFHNEQFF.

V gene TRBV7-3 combines with J gene TRBJ2-1; checking the TCRdb D call of TRBD1 is not possible without DNA. The CDR3 sequence is 16 residues long. Germline V gene lookup returns CDR1 SGHTA and CDR2 FQGTGA. CDR3 sequence: CASSLTFGGRYNEQFF.

This chain uses TRBV5-1 with TRBJ2-5; TCRdb proposes TRBD1, but this gene call is untestable without DNA. The CDR3 consists of 17 residues. Germline lookup yields CDR1 SGHRS and CDR2 YFSETQ. The CDR3: CASSQGLGTGVGETQYF.

This chain links TRBV11-2 with TRBJ2-1; TCRdb's D call, TRBD1, is unchecked because there is no DNA. The CDR3 length is 15 residues. Germline V gene lookup returns CDR1 SGHAT and CDR2 FQNNGV. CDR3 amino acids: CASSSRLGGINEQFF.

The chain couples TRBV14 to TRBJ2-3; TCRdb proposes TRBD2, but this gene call is untestable without DNA. The CDR3 totals 16 residues. Per germline, CDR1 SGHDN and CDR2 FVKESK. CDR3 sequence reads: CASSPPGLGGSDTQYF.

The chain joins TRBV3-1 to TRBJ2-3. CDR3 length equals 15 residues. From germline, CDR1 is LGHDT and CDR2 YNNKEL (reference sequence). The CDR3 here is CASSQDWRSTDTQYF.

The J gene is TRBJ2-3, the V gene TRBV12-3 or TRBV12-4. The CDR3 is 13 amino acids. The CDR3 here is CASSLGAQDTQYF.

The V call is TRBV10-3, the J call TRBJ2-1; TCRdb outputs TRBD2, but without DNA this stays unchecked. The CDR3 totals 14 residues. CDR1 and CDR2 (germline): ENHRY, SYGVKD. CDR3 in amino acids: CAIKGTSGQNEQFF.

The V and J genes are TRBV5-1 and TRBJ2-3. The germline CDR1 and CDR2 sequences are SGHRS and YFSETQ. CDR3 size: 14 residues. CDR3 in amino acids: CASRWEPSTDTQYF. The full variable domain, with the rest looked up from reference TRBV5-1 and TRBJ2-3, is KAGVTQTPRYLIKTRGQQVTLSCSPISGHRSVSWYQQTPGQGLQFLFEYFSETQRNKGNFPGRFSGRQFSNSRSEMNVSTLELGDSALYLCASRWEPSTDTQYFGPGTRLTVL.

This chain connects TRBV20-1 to TRBJ2-3; with no DNA, the TCRdb D assignment of TRBD1 cannot be verified. The CDR3 is made up of 17 amino acids. Germline V lookup: CDR1 DFQATT, CDR2 SNEGSKA (reference sequence). CDR3 in amino acids: CSASPPPDRGNTDTQYF.

The chain carries TRBV20-1 and TRBJ2-1; TCRdb gives TRBD2 as the D gene, but with no DNA this cannot be confirmed. CDR3 length equals 21 residues. Germline values: CDR1 DFQATT, CDR2 SNEGSKA (reference sequence). CDR3: CSARDLFHGSSGSGWRNEQFF.

J is TRBJ1-1 and V is TRBV3-1; TCRdb names TRBD1, which stays unverified in the absence of DNA. The CDR3 is 15 residues long. Germline V gene data show CDR1 as LGHDT and CDR2 as YNNKEL (reference sequence). The CDR3 sequence: CASSLWTGPNTEAFF.

This sequence joins TRBV20-1 and TRBJ2-5; TCRdb picks TRBD2, but there is no DNA to check that call. This CDR3 is built from 15 residues. CDR1 and CDR2 from the germline V gene are DFQATT and SNEGSKA (reference sequence). CDR3: CSARSTLAGVETQYF.

The chain employs TRBV7-2 and TRBJ2-1; the D gene TCRdb calls, TRBD2, cannot be checked with no DNA. Germline assignment: CDR1 SGHTA and CDR2 FQGNSA. The CDR3 loop spans 15 amino acids. CDR3 in amino acids: CASSYRPNRPDEQFF. The full variable domain, in which reference TRBV7-2 and TRBJ2-1 provide the parts outside the CDR3, is GAGVSQSPSNKVTEKGKDVELRCDPISGHTALYWYRQSLGQGLEFLIYFQGNSAPDKSGLPSDRFSAERTGGSVSTLTIQRTQQEDSAVYLCASSYRPNRPDEQFFGPGTRLTVL.

The gene calls are TRBV6-1 and TRBJ2-1. Germline V gives CDR1 MNHNS, CDR2 SASEGT. The CDR3 length is 15 residues. The CDR3 spells CASKTQWDSYNEQFF.

V gene TRBV11-3 combines with J gene TRBJ2-3; checking the TCRdb D call of TRBD2 is not possible without DNA. This CDR3 is 16 amino acids long. Germline V gene data show CDR1 as SGHNT and CDR2 as YENEEA. CDR3 sequence reads: CASSSGNKPAADTQYF.

The V and J genes are TRBV7-9 and TRBJ1-6. Germline V lookup: CDR1 SEHNR, CDR2 FQNEAQ (reference sequence). The CDR3 covers 12 residues. The CDR3 is CASSLVDSPLHF.

The V and J genes are TRBV7-3 and TRBJ1-1; TCRdb indicates TRBD1, and absent DNA this call remains unverified. Germline V gene data show CDR1 as SGHTA and CDR2 as FQGTGA. This CDR3 region has 16 residues. CDR3 loop: CASSSSSDRGDTEAFF.

This sequence joins TRBV5-6 and TRBJ2-1. The V gene's germline CDR1 is SGHDT and CDR2 YYEEEE. The CDR3 loop spans 11 amino acids. CDR3: CASSLWNEQFF.

The chain employs TRBV12-3 or TRBV12-4 and TRBJ2-1; TCRdb's D call of TRBD2 is untestable without DNA. The CDR3 loop spans 19 amino acids. The CDR3 loop is CASSLPSGRGGRTYNEQFF.

The chain employs TRBV5-1 and TRBJ2-7; TCRdb proposes TRBD1, but this gene call is untestable without DNA. Per the germline V gene, CDR1 is SGHRS and CDR2 is YFSETQ. This CDR3 is 15 amino acids long. CDR3 loop: CASSYGQGAVYEQYF.

This chain links TRBV29-1 with TRBJ2-3; TCRdb gives TRBD1 as the D gene, but with no DNA this cannot be confirmed. CDR3 length: 13 amino acids. CDR1 is SQVTM and CDR2 is ANQGSEA in the germline V gene. The CDR3 is CSVDQGGTDTQYF.

The V gene is TRBV5-1, the J gene TRBJ2-3; with no DNA, the TCRdb D assignment of TRBD2 cannot be verified. CDR1 and CDR2 from the germline V gene are SGHRS and YFSETQ. There are 17 residues in the CDR3. The CDR3 loop reads CASSLGLGSTGTDTQYF.